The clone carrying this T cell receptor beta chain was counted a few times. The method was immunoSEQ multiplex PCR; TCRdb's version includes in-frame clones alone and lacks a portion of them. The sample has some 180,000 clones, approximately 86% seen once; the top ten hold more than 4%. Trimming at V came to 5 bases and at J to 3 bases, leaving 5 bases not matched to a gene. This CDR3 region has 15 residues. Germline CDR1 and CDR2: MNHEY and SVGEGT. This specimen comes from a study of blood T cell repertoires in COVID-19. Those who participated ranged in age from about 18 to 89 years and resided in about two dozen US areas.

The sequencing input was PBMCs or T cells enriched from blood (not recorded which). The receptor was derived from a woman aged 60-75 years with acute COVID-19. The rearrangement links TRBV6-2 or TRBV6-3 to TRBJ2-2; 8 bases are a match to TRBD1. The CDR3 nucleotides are TGTGCCAGCAGTCCCGGACAGGGAGACACCGGGGAGCTGTTTTTT. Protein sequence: CASSPGQGDTGELFF.